Below, 21 T cell receptor beta chains from the same sample are listed, as sequenced in a study of T cell repertoires in cytomegalovirus infection. TCRdb redid the calling of the reads with MiXCR, one entry per CDR3 protein. This sample has about 270,000 distinct CDR3 sequences, with roughly 21% found just once. The antigens these receptors bind are not known. The sequences come from cultured PBMCs, collected from culture after CMV antigen stimulation. These receptors were taken from a human donor in good health (CMV status not recorded). Some clones in this sample may be carry-over from other donors' samples.

The gene calls are TRBV11-3 and TRBJ1-4; D gene ambiguous. The CDR3 length is 16 residues. The V and J ends lost 5 bases and 6 bases respectively, with 19 bases between them. Germline V gene data show CDR1 as SGHNT and CDR2 as YENEEA. The DNA of the CDR3 is TGTGCCAGCAGCCGAGGTTCTCCGGAGGCGCATGAAAAACTGTTTTTT. It is translated as CASSRGSPEAHEKLFF.

This chain links TRBV19 with TRBJ1-5; D unclear. CDR3 length: 13 amino acids. Germline lookup yields CDR1 LNHDA and CDR2 SQIVND (reference sequence). Trimming removed 7 bases at V and 6 bases at J, with 13 bases between. As DNA, the CDR3 is TGTGCCAGTACGTTTAGTCGGGGTCAGCCCCAGCATTTT. This translates into CASTFSRGQPQHF.

At least ten counts were recorded for this clonotype. The J gene is TRBJ2-7, the V gene TRBV6-2 or TRBV6-3, with 8 bases aligning to TRBD2. J lost 1 base, V lost 6 bases, and 5 bases had no gene match. The CDR3 spans 14 residues. From germline, CDR1 is MNHEY and CDR2 SVGEGT. The DNA for the CDR3 is TGTGCCAGCAGCACCGGGACTAGATCCTACGAGCAGTACTTC. Translated: CASSTGTRSYEQYF.

This clonotype came up many times. The CDR3 DNA follows: TGTGCCAGCAGCTTAGTAGGCACAGGAGATACGCAGTATTTT. Encoded protein: CASSLVGTGDTQYF. J is TRBJ2-3 and V is TRBV7-2, with D possibly matching TRBD1 (5 bases). Germline values: CDR1 SGHTA, CDR2 FQGNSA. This CDR3 has 14 residues. V was shortened by 1 base and J by 5 bases, with 10 bases between the two germline ends.

The chain joins TRBV29-1 to TRBJ2-3; tentative D call: TRBD2 (5 bases). Germline CDR1 is SQVTM and CDR2 is ANQGSEA. The CDR3 is 13 amino acids. Trimming shortened V by 2 bases and J by 5 bases, and 11 bases separated the two germline ends. CDR3 in amino acids: CSVEYLAGDTQYF. The CDR3 DNA reads TGCAGCGTTGAATACCTAGCTGGAGATACGCAGTATTTT.

The rearrangement uses TRBV7-9 and TRBJ1-1; 8 positions agree with TRBD1. The CDR3 loop spans 11 amino acids. J was trimmed by 7 bases and V by 11 bases; bases with no gene match: 6. Germline loops: CDR1 SEHNR, CDR2 FQNEAQ (reference sequence). CDR3 protein: CAGLGQGEAFF. CDR3 DNA sequence: TGTGCCGGACTAGGACAGGGTGAAGCTTTCTTT.

This clonotype was counted ten times or more. The rearrangement joins TRBV7-2 to TRBJ1-2; possible D gene TRBD1, 5 bases. Germline V gives CDR1 SGHTA, CDR2 FQGNSA. Trimming removed 1 base from V and 6 bases from J, with 15 bases in between. The CDR3 sequence is 15 residues long. CDR3 region: CASSLDFRVGDGYTF. The CDR3 DNA reads TGTGCCAGCAGCTTAGACTTCAGGGTAGGGGATGGCTACACCTTC.

This clonotype was seen only a few times. This chain connects TRBV7-2 to TRBJ1-6, with D hard to call. CDR1 is SGHTA and CDR2 is FQGNSA in the germline V gene. The V end lost 0 bases, the J end lost 10 bases, and 13 bases lay between the germline ends. The CDR3 contains 15 residues. The CDR3 nucleotides are TGTGCCAGCAGCTTAGCGCTCGAAGGGAGATCACCCCTCCACTTT. Translated, it gives CASSLALEGRSPLHF.

The CDR3 DNA follows: TGCAGTGCTAGAGAGGGACTGGGGAGTTCACCCCTCCACTTT. It translates to CSAREGLGSSPLHF. V is TRBV20-1 and J is TRBJ1-6; D is possibly TRBD1 (5 bases). Germline V gene lookup returns CDR1 DFQATT and CDR2 SNEGSKA (reference sequence). The CDR3 runs 14 residues. Deletions cut 0 bases from V and 9 bases from J, with 12 bases between.

This clonotype has at least ten counts. The V call is TRBV12-3 or TRBV12-4, the J call TRBJ1-2; a possible D gene is TRBD1 (6 bases). The germline V and J ends were trimmed by 8 bases and 4 bases, with 20 bases remaining between them. The CDR3 spans 15 residues. CDR3 bases: TGTGCCAGCCGAGACTGGACAGCCGACCTCTATGGCTACACCTTC. Its translation is CASRDWTADLYGYTF.

The gene calls are TRBV27 and TRBJ2-5, with D possibly TRBD1 on 7 matching bases. Between the trimmed V and J ends, which lost 10 bases and 1 base, there was a span of 13 bases. In germline, CDR1 is MNHEY, CDR2 SMNVEV (reference sequence). The length of the CDR3 is 13 residues. Written as DNA, the CDR3 is TGTGCCACCCGGAGGGGGCCCCAAGAGACCCAGTACTTC. It is translated as CATRRGPQETQYF.

The genes are TRBV15 and TRBJ1-1, with D uncertain. This CDR3 has 14 amino acids. CDR1 is LNHNV and CDR2 is YYDKDF in the germline V gene (reference sequence). The V end was cut by 5 bases, the J end by 3 bases, with 13 bases between. CDR3 amino acids: CATSGLRWDTEAFF. The CDR3 coding sequence is TGTGCCACCAGCGGCCTAAGGTGGGACACTGAAGCTTTCTTT.

This clonotype has only a few counts. The J gene is TRBJ2-1, the V gene TRBV6-2 or TRBV6-3; 8 nucleotides match TRBD2. V shed 6 bases and J 6 bases; nucleotides not matched to a gene: 16. Germline-derived CDR1 and CDR2 are MNHEY and SVGEGT. There are 17 residues in the CDR3. CDR3 coding DNA: TGTGCCAGCAGCTACGAAGGGCTACCCGCGGGGGGCAATGAGCAGTTCTTC. Translating it yields CASSYEGLPAGGNEQFF.

Regarding this clonotype: A clone one base away is much larger, so this may be a read error. The chain recombines TRBV6-2 or TRBV6-3 with TRBJ2-1; 9 bases line up with TRBD2. TRBJ2-7 matches the DNA end more closely, so the J call is doubtful. Germline CDR1 is MNHEY and CDR2 is SVGEGT. This CDR3 has 15 amino acids. The CDR3 loop reads CASNGGSGSWNEQYF. For the CDR3, the DNA is TGTGCCAGCAATGGGGGTAGCGGGAGTTGGAATGAGCAGTACTTC.

The CDR3 loop reads CATSRVGGGNQPQHF. The CDR3 DNA reads as TGTGCCACCAGCAGAGTTGGGGGAGGCAATCAGCCCCAGCATTTT. V gene TRBV15 combines with J gene TRBJ1-5, with a possible D match to TRBD1 (5 bases). Trimming removed 1 base at V and 2 bases at J, with 9 bases between. The CDR3 is 15 residues long. From germline, CDR1 is LNHNV and CDR2 YYDKDF (reference sequence).

This clonotype was detected only a few times. This chain links TRBV12-3 or TRBV12-4 with TRBJ2-3; 16 bases map to TRBD2. This CDR3 comprises 16 residues. J was trimmed by 5 bases and V by 6 bases; bases with no gene match: 5. The DNA for the CDR3 is TGTGCCAGCAGCTCGGGACTAGCGGGAGGGGGAGATACGCAGTATTTT. Translating gives CASSSGLAGGGDTQYF.

This clonotype has more than one count but fewer than ten. The chain has TRBV14 and TRBJ2-2, with 8 positions matching TRBD1. V lost 0 bases, J lost 0 bases, and 0 bases stayed unmatched. From germline, CDR1 is SGHDN and CDR2 FVKESK. CDR3 length equals 16 residues. This CDR3 is CASSQEDRANTGELFF. CDR3 nucleotides: TGTGCCAGCAGCCAAGAGGACAGGGCGAACACCGGGGAGCTGTTTTTT.

V usage is TRBV24-1 and J usage is TRBJ2-5; D is unclear. Trimming removed 3 bases at V and 7 bases at J, with 17 bases between. The CDR3 length is 15 residues. The germline V gene has CDR1 KGHDR and CDR2 SFDVKD. The CDR3 DNA reads as TGTGCCACCAGTGATCCCCTTGAGGCCGTCGGGACCCAGTACTTC. Translating it yields CATSDPLEAVGTQYF.

This clonotype occurred a few times. The chain uses TRBV6-2 or TRBV6-3 and TRBJ2-7; TRBD1 matches 8 bases. V gave up 5 bases and J gave up 7 bases; unmatched junction bases: 4. The CDR3 runs 12 residues. Per the germline V gene, CDR1 is MNHEY and CDR2 is SVGEGT. The CDR3 DNA follows: TGTGCCAGCAGTGACAGGGGAAGGGAGCAGTACGTC. This sequence encodes CASSDRGREQYV.

J is TRBJ2-3 and V is TRBV9; 8 nucleotides agree with TRBD2. In germline, CDR1 is SGDLS, CDR2 YYNGEE. J gave up 3 bases and V 3 bases, and 9 bases lay outside the gene matches. The CDR3 consists of 16 residues. CDR3 nucleotides: TGTGCCAGCAGCGACAGGACTAGCATGGGGACAGATACGCAGTATTTT. Amino acids: CASSDRTSMGTDTQYF.

For this clonotype: Since a far larger clone is one base different, this is likely a read error. The CDR3 sequence is CAGSLGSDTQYF. The CDR3 DNA is TGTGCCGGCAGCTTAGGGTCAGATACGCAGTATTTT. The rearrangement links TRBV7-2 to TRBJ2-3; no clear D. The CDR3 length is 12 residues. CDR1 and CDR2 from the germline V gene are SGHTA and FQGNSA.